The clone carrying this T cell receptor beta chain appeared many times. What it recognizes is unknown. The CDR3 end is not reached by the read, which stops 3 residues before it; the germline J gene fills it in. The data derive from a study of T cell clonality in common variable immunodeficiency. Both groups were predominantly of Caucasian heritage. The data were produced by immunoSEQ multiplex PCR, yet TCRdb's version contains in-frame clones alone and is incomplete. The data show roughly 51,000 clones, none appearing only once, with about 5.5% held by the ten largest. General study points: What drives increased CVID clonality needs T cell subpopulation sequencing. Compared with controls, CVID subjects had fewer shared TCRbeta clones. CVID subjects had higher TCRbeta clonality than healthy controls, most marked in about a third.

The CDR3 consists of 19 residues. The J segment lost 0 bases and the V segment lost 6 bases, leaving 12 bases of the junction unmatched. The germline gives CDR1 LNHDA, CDR2 SQIVND (reference sequence). The receptor was isolated from a person between 18 and 75 years old in good health. The V and J genes are TRBV19 and TRBJ2-6; the match to TRBD2 covers 9 bases. Sequencing was performed on peripheral blood mononuclear cells. The DNA read from the CDR3 is TGTGCCAGTAGGGGCGGGGGGGTAGCCCCGAGCTCTGGGGCCAACGTC. Its translation: CASRGGGVAPSSGANV. The whole CDR3 region reads CASRGGGVAPSSGANVLTF.